This T cell receptor (beta chain) appears in the sequencing data of a study of T cells after yellow fever vaccination. Study findings and constraints: Almost none of the vaccine-responding clonotypes turned up in sorted memory subsets on day 0, the data showed. Abundant clonotypes (contaminants from the bulk population) could be present in FACS-sorted repertoires. Weaker, the secondary response had a peak occurring faster, on day 5 versus 15.

The CDR3 loop spans 14 amino acids. Germline loops: CDR1 MNHEY, CDR2 SMNVEV (reference sequence). The V end lost 4 bases, the J end lost 3 bases, and 10 bases lay between the germline ends. Each CDR3 protein is one row after TCRdb ran MiXCR on the 5' RACE reads. Of 30,000 to 40,000 distinct CDR3 sequences listed, less than 8% are singletons. Ten or more counts support this clonotype. The clonotype originates from a man younger than 30 who received the YFV17D yellow fever vaccine. V usage is TRBV27 and J usage is TRBJ1-5, with D tentatively TRBD1 (6 bases). This specimen consisted of PBMCs, either bulk or a sorted T-cell subset (CD4+, CD8+, memory, or dextramer-sorted; not recorded which), obtained on the day of the first yellow fever vaccination. The CDR3 region is CASSSDRDNQPQHF. CDR3 in DNA: TGTGCCAGCAGTTCGGACAGAGACAATCAGCCCCAGCATTTT.